A selection of T cell receptor beta chains follows, all from one sample in a study of neurological immune-mediated disorders. TCRdb independently ran MiXCR on the 5' RACE reads; one entry per CDR3 protein. The sample holds under 65,000 distinct CDR3 sequences; nearly 25% are singletons and the top ten take under 5.5%. Sequencing was performed on PBMCs. Receptors originate from a man in his sixties with HTLV-1-associated myelopathy (HAM/TSP). The CDR3 runs from the conserved cysteine through the conserved F or W. The order of the fields is D gene, clone size, CDR3 length, V gene, J gene, CDR3 protein. D genes are given only for firm matches. Where a row states a size, it is once, few, many or the class of an expanded clone; other rows omit it.

>TRBD1|many|17|TRBV5-1|TRBJ2-7
CASSPRGRQGRSYEQYF
>NA|NA|12|TRBV9|TRBJ2-3
CASSVDEDTQYF
>NA|many|13|TRBV5-1|TRBJ2-2
CASSLDSAGELFF
>TRBD2|NA|15|TRBV5-1|TRBJ2-1
CASTLAGGPSNEQFF
>NA|many|14|TRBV2|TRBJ2-5
CASSVRARGETQYF
>TRBD1|many|16|TRBV5-5|TRBJ2-3
CASSLDGRGQVDTQYF
>NA|many|16|TRBV5-1|TRBJ2-4
CASSQDREGVANIQYF
>NA|many|15|TRBV20-1|TRBJ2-1
CSARGVRVFSGEQFF
>TRBD1|many|14|TRBV11-3|TRBJ2-7
CASSFRDRPYEQYF
>TRBD1|many|15|TRBV5-1|TRBJ2-5
CASSPHGTGGETQYF
>NA|many|13|TRBV5-1|TRBJ1-2
CASSRTANYGYTF
>NA|many|16|TRBV20-1|TRBJ2-6
CSARDPRSSGANVLTF
>TRBD2|many|13|TRBV9|TRBJ2-7
CASSSGNTYEQYF
>NA|many|15|TRBV5-1|TRBJ1-4
CASSLSGPTNEKLFF
>NA|many|11|TRBV24-1|TRBJ2-3
CATSPGDTQYF
>NA|many|12|TRBV5-1|TRBJ1-1
CASSLDNTEAFF
>NA|many|12|TRBV12-3/TRBV12-4|TRBJ1-5
CASSLGDQPQHF
>NA|many|14|TRBV24-1|TRBJ2-7
CATSGAPVSYEQYF
>TRBD2|many|13|TRBV12-3/TRBV12-4|TRBJ2-3
CASSNSGGNTQYF
>NA|many|19|TRBV10-3|TRBJ2-6
CAISGLGIGAVGGANVLTF
>NA|many|15|TRBV12-3/TRBV12-4|TRBJ2-4
CASTYAGAAKNIQYF
>NA|NA|15|TRBV28|TRBJ1-4
CASSQTGATNEKLFF
>NA|many|14|TRBV2|TRBJ1-5
CASSDRGRNQPQHF
>TRBD1|many|15|TRBV25-1|TRBJ2-7
CASTTPGTGVGEQYF
>NA|once|11|TRBV20-1|TRBJ2-5
CSAASWETQYF
>TRBD1|many|13|TRBV10-3|TRBJ2-7
CAIAGQGIYEQYF
>NA|many|16|TRBV28|TRBJ2-6
CASSSSGGSGANVLTF
>NA|NA|16|TRBV7-2|TRBJ2-2
CASMSVGPRGTGELVF
>NA|many|13|TRBV29-1|TRBJ2-2
CSAVWTGSGELFF
>TRBD1|many|16|TRBV20-1|TRBJ2-3
CSALGRTGTVDDTQYF
>NA|many|15|TRBV14|TRBJ1-1
CASSHRAAGGTEAFF
>TRBD2|NA|19|TRBV5-5|TRBJ2-1
CASSWVGTSGTRSYNEQFF
>NA|many|16|TRBV12-3/TRBV12-4|TRBJ2-3
CASSFRVGTGSDTQYF
>TRBD2|NA|17|TRBV5-6|TRBJ2-4
CASSPGGLAGDVGIQYF
>NA|many|13|TRBV20-1|TRBJ1-4
CSANAGADEKLFF
>NA|many|13|TRBV24-1|TRBJ2-1
CATSDFQGNEQFF
>NA|many|17|TRBV5-1|TRBJ2-6
CASSGDLAASGANVLTF
>NA|many|16|TRBV18|TRBJ2-5
CASSPRGPTTQETQYF
>NA|many|14|TRBV5-1|TRBJ2-2
CASSLGTNTGELFF
>NA|NA|13|TRBV2|TRBJ2-5
CASSERRGETQYF
>TRBD2|many|12|TRBV7-2|TRBJ2-5
CASSSGARTQYF
>NA|many|14|TRBV20-1|TRBJ2-7
CSASGGVSSYEQYF
>NA|many|12|TRBV29-1|TRBJ2-1
CSVGRRDNEQFF